These 6 T cell receptor beta chains came from one sample sequenced in a study of regulatory T cells in long-lasting Graves disease. Time point described: persistent/refractory GD, antithyroid drugs over 5 years with positive TRAb. After RNA was extracted from PBMCs, the TCR library was made from it. iRepertoire HTBI primers and Arm-PCR of CDR3 regions built TCR beta libraries. One entry per CDR3 protein results from TCRdb running MiXCR on the multiplex PCR reads. The sample holds hundreds of thousands of distinct CDR3 sequences, about 20% seen once. The sample in question was peripheral blood mononuclear cells (PBMCs), obtained when the disease was refractory, from a patient treated with antithyroid drugs. The receptors come from a female donor with Graves disease.

The V call is TRBV6-2 or TRBV6-3, the J call TRBJ1-2; 7 bases align to TRBD1. The CDR3 length is 17 residues. With V trimmed by 0 bases and J by 4 bases, 11 bases remained unmatched. CDR1 and CDR2 from the germline V gene are MNHEY and SVGEGT. This CDR3 reads CASSYSIPEQGTYGYTF. The CDR3 DNA reads TGTGCCAGCAGTTACTCGATTCCAGAACAGGGGACCTATGGCTACACCTTC.

This clonotype was recorded at least ten times. The rearrangement uses TRBV28 and TRBJ1-4, with 10 bases that match TRBD1. After removal of 7 bases from V and 2 bases from J, the junction contained 16 bases not matched to a gene. CDR1 MDHEN and CDR2 SYDVKM come from the germline V gene. The CDR3 runs to 19 residues. The CDR3 DNA is TGTGCCAGCACCCTGCCCTCATCCGGGACAGGGGCCACTAATGAAAAACTGTTTTTT. Its protein product is CASTLPSSGTGATNEKLFF.

This clonotype has ten or more counts. This chain joins TRBV2 and TRBJ1-4; 12 bases are shared with TRBD1. The J segment lost 10 bases and the V segment lost 2 bases, leaving 8 bases of the junction unmatched. This CDR3 is built from 16 residues. CDR1 and CDR2 (germline): SNHLY, FYNNEI. As DNA, the CDR3 is TGTGCCAGCAGTGAACGATCCGGGACAGGGGGCGGAAAACTGTTTTTT. This translates into CASSERSGTGGGKLFF.

This clonotype came up a few times. One end of the junction fails to match germline, which may point to a read error. This chain joins TRBV12-3 or TRBV12-4 and TRBJ2-2; TRBD2 aligns across 10 bases. The CDR3 is made up of 16 amino acids. DNA for the CDR3: TGTGCCAGCAGCTTAGGTCTAGCGGGGGTGACCGGGGAGCTGTTTTTT. It codes for CASSLGLAGVTGELFF.

This clonotype was seen at least ten times. This sequence joins TRBV28 and TRBJ1-5; tentative D call: TRBD1 (5 bases). The CDR3 extends over 14 amino acids. CDR1 and CDR2 (germline): MDHEN, SYDVKM. V was trimmed by 6 bases and J by 6 bases, leaving 15 bases between them. CDR3: CASSDSALGQPQHF. Here the CDR3 DNA reads TGTGCCAGCAGCGACAGTGCCCTCGGTCAGCCCCAGCATTTT. The entire variable domain, with the rest obtained from reference TRBV28 and TRBJ1-5, is as follows: DVKVTQSSRYLVKRTGEKVFLECVQDMDHENMFWYRQDPGLGLRLIYFSYDVKMKEKGDIPEGYSVSREKKERFSLILESASTNQTSMYLCASSDSALGQPQHFGDGTRLSIL.

At least ten counts were recorded for this clonotype. This chain links TRBV27 with TRBJ1-1; D remains ambiguous. The V end was cut by 5 bases, the J end by 4 bases, with 11 bases between. The CDR3 covers 13 residues. The germline V gene has CDR1 MNHEY and CDR2 SMNVEV (reference sequence). CDR3 in amino acids: CASSPPRRTEAFF. The CDR3 DNA follows: TGTGCCAGCAGTCCCCCCCGGCGCACTGAAGCTTTCTTT.